These 15 T cell receptor beta chains share one sample of origin, sequenced in a study of blood T cell repertoires in COVID-19. Measured with immunoSEQ multiplex PCR; TCRdb has only the in-frame clones, and not every one. This table holds some 150,000 clones, over 75% found once. Input material: peripheral blood. All receptors come from a woman aged 45 to 65 with acute or convalescent COVID-19.

This clone was seen only once. The chain recombines TRBV7-3 with TRBJ2-1, with 7 bases fitting TRBD1. The CDR3 contains 16 residues. Losses at the gene ends were 2 bases for V and 6 bases for J; bases not matched to a gene: 10. The germline V gene encodes CDR1 SGHTA and CDR2 FQGTGA. The CDR3 protein is CASSLVAQGTGNEQFF. The CDR3 DNA reads TGTGCCAGCAGCTTAGTGGCACAGGGGACCGGCAATGAGCAGTTCTTC.

The rearrangement links TRBV4-2 to TRBJ2-1; D possibly corresponds to TRBD2 (6 bases). The CDR3 totals 18 residues. The germline V gene has CDR1 LGHNA and CDR2 YNFKEQ. V was cut by 0 bases and J by 0 bases, with 15 bases left in between. The CDR3 DNA sequence: TGTGCCAGCAGCCAAGATTTAGTTGGGGGACTCTCCTACAATGAGCAGTTCTTC. It codes for CASSQDLVGGLSYNEQFF.

The chain is built from TRBV6-2 or TRBV6-3 and TRBJ1-5; the match to TRBD1 covers 8 bases. The J segment lost 6 bases and the V segment lost 5 bases, leaving 6 bases of the junction unmatched. Germline V gene data show CDR1 as MNHEY and CDR2 as SVGEGT. The CDR3 covers 14 residues. The CDR3 nucleotides read TGTGCCAGCAGTACAGGACAGGGAACTCAGCCCCAGCATTTT. Residues: CASSTGQGTQPQHF.

This clone was seen just once. The V gene is TRBV19, the J gene TRBJ2-1, with 7 bases that match TRBD2. Trimming took 3 bases from V and 4 from J; bases not matched to a gene: 3. The germline V gene encodes CDR1 LNHDA and CDR2 SQIVND (reference sequence). The CDR3 loop spans 14 amino acids. The CDR3 nucleotides are TGTGCCAGTAGTATGGGACTACTTTACAATGAGCAGTTCTTC. As protein: CASSMGLLYNEQFF.

V is TRBV6-5 and J is TRBJ2-5; TRBD2 aligns across 10 bases. The CDR3 loop spans 15 amino acids. Per germline, CDR1 MNHEY and CDR2 SVGAGI. Trimming cost V 9 bases and J 5 bases; bases outside gene matches: 12. CDR3 protein: CASLTGAGGDETQYF. In DNA, the CDR3 is TGTGCCAGTCTCACGGGAGCGGGGGGGGACGAGACCCAGTACTTC.

The chain employs TRBV7-6 and TRBJ2-7; a weak D match, TRBD2 (7 bases). Trimming pared 2 bases from V and 2 bases from J, leaving 19 bases between. Germline V gives CDR1 SGHVS, CDR2 FNYEAQ. This CDR3 comprises 17 residues. For the CDR3, the DNA is TGTGCCAGCAGCTTATTTACGGCGGCGGGGGCCGCCTACGAGCAGTACTTC. This gives the protein CASSLFTAAGAAYEQYF. Filled out from reference TRBV7-6 and TRBJ2-7, the complete variable domain reads GAGVSQSPRYKVTKRGQDVALRCDPISGHVSLYWYRQALGQGPEFLTYFNYEAQQDKSGLPNDRFSAERPEGSISTLTIQRTEQRDSAMYRCASSLFTAAGAAYEQYFGPGTRLTVT.

The chain joins TRBV29-1 to TRBJ2-7; D is possibly TRBD1 (6 bases). The germline V and J ends were trimmed by 4 bases and 0 bases, with 16 bases remaining between them. The CDR3 spans 15 residues. Per the germline V gene, CDR1 is SQVTM and CDR2 is ANQGSEA. CDR3 sequence (DNA): TGCAGCGTTGTATTGGACAGTAAAAGCTCCTACGAGCAGTACTTC. Encoded protein: CSVVLDSKSSYEQYF.

This clone was recorded once. The V and J genes are TRBV6-4 and TRBJ1-2; a weak D match, TRBD1 (5 bases). In germline, CDR1 is MRHNA, CDR2 SNTAGT. V was shortened by 0 bases and J by 7 bases, with 9 bases between the two germline ends. The CDR3 sequence is 13 residues long. CDR3 protein: CASSDSRGGGYTF. CDR3 DNA: TGTGCCAGCAGTGACTCGAGGGGAGGTGGCTACACCTTC.

This clone was seen more than once but under ten times. The chain employs TRBV27 and TRBJ1-6, with D tentatively TRBD1 (6 bases). V was shortened by 4 bases and J by 9 bases, with 10 bases between the two germline ends. The CDR3 has 13 amino acids. Germline V CDR1 and CDR2: MNHEY, SMNVEV (reference sequence). The CDR3 DNA sequence: TGTGCCAGCAGTTCGGACAGTGTTTCACCCCTCCACTTT. Protein sequence: CASSSDSVSPLHF.

The chain joins TRBV19 to TRBJ1-1; the D gene is possibly TRBD1 (6 bases). Germline V gene lookup returns CDR1 LNHDA and CDR2 SQIVND (reference sequence). Deletions cut 1 base from V and 1 base from J, with 10 bases between. The CDR3 length is 15 residues. For the CDR3, the DNA is TGTGCCAGTAGTATAGTGGGACATAAGAACACTGAAGCTTTCTTT. Translated, it gives CASSIVGHKNTEAFF.

This clone was observed a single time. This chain joins TRBV2 and TRBJ1-2; 7 nucleotides line up with TRBD1. The CDR3 runs 14 residues. Per germline, CDR1 SNHLY and CDR2 FYNNEI. Germline trimming cut 7 bases from V and 4 bases from J; bases unmatched to any gene: 9. CDR3 in amino acids: CASIPEGTVYGYTF. In DNA, the CDR3 is TGTGCCAGCATCCCGGAGGGGACAGTCTATGGCTACACCTTC.

The CDR3 loop reads CASRRTGTTNTEAFF. CDR3 nucleotides: TGTGCCAGCAGACGGACAGGCACGACGAACACTGAAGCTTTCTTT. The V and J genes are TRBV6-6 and TRBJ1-1; 7 nucleotides match TRBD1. Unmatched junction bases numbered 8, after V lost 6 bases and J lost 1 base. Germline-derived CDR1 and CDR2 are MNHNY and SVGAGI (reference sequence). This CDR3 contains 15 residues.

This chain uses TRBV5-6 with TRBJ1-2; possibly TRBD1 for D (6 bases). Germline lookup yields CDR1 SGHDT and CDR2 YYEEEE. The CDR3 is made up of 16 amino acids. Trimming took off 0 bases at V and 6 bases at J, with 18 bases between the two ends. The CDR3 protein is CASSLVSGGLMDGYTF. The CDR3 DNA sequence: TGTGCCAGCAGCTTGGTTTCCGGGGGGCTCATGGATGGCTACACCTTC.

This chain connects TRBV24-1 to TRBJ2-1; D gene ambiguous. The CDR3 contains 15 residues. Germline values: CDR1 KGHDR, CDR2 SFDVKD. Between the trimmed V and J ends, which lost 3 bases and 1 base, there was a span of 9 bases. In DNA, the CDR3 is TGTGCCACCAGTGATCCGAACGGGTCCTACAATGAGCAGTTCTTC. Translation: CATSDPNGSYNEQFF.

The rearrangement joins TRBV28 to TRBJ2-3; 9 nucleotides line up with TRBD2. J gave up 1 base and V 6 bases, and 5 bases lay outside the gene matches. The CDR3 spans 15 residues. In germline, CDR1 is MDHEN, CDR2 SYDVKM. The CDR3 coding sequence is TGTGCCAGCAGGGAGACTAGCGGCCGCACAGATACGCAGTATTTT. Translating it yields CASRETSGRTDTQYF. The full variable domain, its missing parts supplied by reference TRBV28 and TRBJ2-3, is DVKVTQSSRYLVKRTGEKVFLECVQDMDHENMFWYRQDPGLGLRLIYFSYDVKMKEKGDIPEGYSVSREKKERFSLILESASTNQTSMYLCASRETSGRTDTQYFGPGTRLTVL.